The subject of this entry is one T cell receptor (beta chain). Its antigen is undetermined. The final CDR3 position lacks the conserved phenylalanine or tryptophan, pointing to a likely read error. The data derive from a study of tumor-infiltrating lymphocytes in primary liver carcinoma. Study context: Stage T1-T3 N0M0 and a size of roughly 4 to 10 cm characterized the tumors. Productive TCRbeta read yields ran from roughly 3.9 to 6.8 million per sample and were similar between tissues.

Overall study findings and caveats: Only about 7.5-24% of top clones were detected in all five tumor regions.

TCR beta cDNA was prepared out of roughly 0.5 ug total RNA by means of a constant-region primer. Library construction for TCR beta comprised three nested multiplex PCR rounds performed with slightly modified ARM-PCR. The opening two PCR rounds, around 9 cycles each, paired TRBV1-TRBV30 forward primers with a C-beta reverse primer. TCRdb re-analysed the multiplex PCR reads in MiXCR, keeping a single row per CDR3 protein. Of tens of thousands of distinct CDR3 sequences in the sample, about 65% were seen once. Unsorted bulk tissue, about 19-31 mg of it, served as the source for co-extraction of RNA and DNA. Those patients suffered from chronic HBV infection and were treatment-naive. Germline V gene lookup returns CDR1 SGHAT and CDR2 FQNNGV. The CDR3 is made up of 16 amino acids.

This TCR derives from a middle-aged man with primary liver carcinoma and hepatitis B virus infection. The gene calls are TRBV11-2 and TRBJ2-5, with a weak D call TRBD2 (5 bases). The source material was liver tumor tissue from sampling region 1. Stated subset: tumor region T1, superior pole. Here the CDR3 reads CVSSLTAEGSGETQYV. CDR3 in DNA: TGTGTCAGCAGCTTAACAGCAGAGGGCTCGGGGGAGACCCAGTACGTA.